These T cell receptor beta chains were read from a single sample in a study of blood T cell repertoires in COVID-19. Sequencing used immunoSEQ multiplex PCR; TCRdb keeps in-frame clones, though not all of them. In the table there are 35,000 to 50,000 clones, roughly 80% of which are singletons. The sample comprised peripheral blood. All receptors come from a woman between 55 and 75 years old with acute or convalescent COVID-19. CDR3s include the opening cysteine and the closing phenylalanine or tryptophan. D genes are given only for firm matches.

>TRBV6-5|NA
CASSLMDNYYEQYF
>TRBV7-9|TRBD1
CASSPRDRYYGYTF
>TRBV4-2|NA
CASSQDGGTEAFF
>TRBV4-2|NA
CASSQEGSFSNYGYTF
>TRBV4-3|TRBD1
CASSGRDRGANYGYTF
>TRBV7-9|NA
CASSPDTNQETQYF
>TRBV30|NA
CAWSDPGQFKAFF
>TRBV3-1/TRBV3-2|NA
CASSQILGNSYNEQFF
>TRBV5-1|NA
CASSLEGGGNYGYTF
>TRBV7-2|TRBD2
CASIGGGPYNEQFF
>TRBV6-1|NA
CASSEQAFYGYTF
>TRBV25-1|TRBD1
CASSATGSTDTQYF
>TRBV19|NA
CASSIPSASYNEQFF
>TRBV9|TRBD1
CASSVGAGGGTGELFF
>TRBV27|TRBD1
CASRDRGRGTNEKLFF
>TRBV2|TRBD1
CASGLDRGEHQPQHF
>TRBV5-1|NA
CASTWRGLNTGELFF
>TRBV12-3/TRBV12-4|NA
CASSLFRGIEQYF
>TRBV7-6|NA
CASSLGWGEDEQYF
>TRBV6-4|TRBD2
CASSRDSGGEDEQFF
>TRBV7-9|NA
CASSSVTGNEAFF
>TRBV4-1|TRBD1
CASSHPDRVDQPQHF
>TRBV25-1|NA
CASNRDGEAFF
>TRBV6-4|TRBD2
CASSVAGGGYNEQFF
>TRBV4-1|TRBD1
CASSQRTGPSYEQYF
>TRBV19|TRBD1
CASSVPGQLNDGYTF
>TRBV7-9|NA
CASSQQGTATYEQYF
>TRBV6-5|TRBD1
CASSYPTGGNQPQHF
>TRBV5-4|NA
CASSLAGGGGGINEKLFF
>TRBV27|NA
CASIRGNTEAFF
>TRBV5-1|NA
CASSLEYEQYF
>TRBV13|NA
CASSLEVGRDYEQYF
>TRBV5-1|TRBD1
CASSGFGTENTEAFF
>TRBV30|NA
CAWSVGDYGYTF
>TRBV18|NA
CASSREAGAVEQYF
>TRBV12-3/TRBV12-4|NA
CASCQTSYNEQFF